This TCR beta chain was identified in a study of CXCR3-negative and CXCR3-positive naive CD8 T cells. General study results and limits: Similar TRBV-TRBJ usage was seen in naive cells (both CXCR3-negative and CXCR3-positive), but memory cells differed. Researchers report that CXCR3-positive naive cells carry more hydrophobic TRB CDR3s than CXCR3-negative naive cells. Naive subsets were similarly diverse, while memory CD8+ repertoires were much less diverse.

Comment on this clonotype: Its antigen is unidentified.

The CDR3 runs 15 residues. Triplicate roughly 300,000-cell sorts were made of each CD8+ T cell subset. Preparation of TRB cDNA libraries relied on 5' RACE carrying UMI labels. TCRdb processed the 5' RACE reads again and assigns one entry to each CDR3 protein, with no DNA. The sample has 50,000 to 65,000 distinct CDR3 sequences. The source material was naive CXCR3- CD8+ T cells from blood. Subset defined: CD45RO-CCR7+CD27+CD95- naive CD8+ T cells lacking CXCR3 (TNR3-). The TCR was taken from a human donor in good health. Some clones in this sample may be carry-over from other donors' samples. The chain employs TRBV21-1 and TRBJ2-1; without DNA, the TCRdb call of TRBD1 cannot be checked. TRBV21-1 is marked as a pseudogene. CDR3 loop: CASSKPGQGLSEQFF.